The 21 T cell receptor beta chains listed next were all sequenced from one sample in a study of cytomegalovirus exposure and HLA in healthy donors. PCR used 60 Vbeta primers and 13 Jbeta primers. Sequencing used immunoSEQ multiplex PCR; TCRdb keeps in-frame clones, though not all of them. The sample has 200,000 or so clones, 87% seen once. Sequencing used PBMCs. These receptor sequences come from a girl under three years old in good health and CMV-seronegative.

The V and J genes are TRBV11-3 and TRBJ2-1; tentatively, D is TRBD1 (6 bases). Trimming shortened V by 5 bases and J by 9 bases, and 20 bases separated the two germline ends. The CDR3 runs to 15 residues. Germline V gene data show CDR1 as SGHNT and CDR2 as YENEEA. CDR3 region: CASSPIPGEGGEQFF. In DNA form, the CDR3 reads TGTGCCAGCAGCCCGATCCCAGGGGAAGGGGGTGAGCAGTTCTTC.

The V call is TRBV4-2, the J call TRBJ2-7; the match to TRBD2 covers 9 bases. J lost 3 bases, V lost 0 bases, and 6 bases had no gene match. The CDR3 is 16 amino acids. Germline assignment: CDR1 LGHNA and CDR2 YNFKEQ. DNA of the CDR3: TGTGCCAGCAGCCAAGAAGGGACTAGCAGGTTCTACGAGCAGTACTTC. This codes for CASSQEGTSRFYEQYF.

V gene TRBV15 combines with J gene TRBJ1-3; D might be TRBD1 (6 bases). The V gene lost 0 bases and the J gene lost 0 bases, with 15 bases spanning the gap. Germline lookup yields CDR1 LNHNV and CDR2 YYDKDF (reference sequence). The CDR3 spans 18 residues. CDR3 in amino acids: CATSRDRQGPLSGNTIYF. CDR3 DNA: TGTGCCACCAGCAGAGATAGGCAGGGGCCCCTCTCTGGAAACACCATATATTTT.

The genes are TRBV7-9 and TRBJ1-5, with D unclear. The germline gives CDR1 SEHNR, CDR2 FQNEAQ (reference sequence). Trimming took off 2 bases at V and 7 bases at J, with 9 bases between the two ends. The CDR3 has 13 amino acids. CDR3 residues: CASSLPHLQPQHF. The DNA of the CDR3 is TGTGCCAGCAGCTTACCCCATTTGCAGCCCCAGCATTTT.

V gene TRBV19 combines with J gene TRBJ1-5; no definite D call. Germline loops: CDR1 LNHDA, CDR2 SQIVND (reference sequence). V lost 7 bases and J 4 bases, leaving 11 bases between the germline ends. The CDR3 contains 13 residues. The CDR3, as DNA: TGTGCCAGTACCAAATTTCGGAATCAGCCCCAGCATTTT. Protein product: CASTKFRNQPQHF.

V gene TRBV5-1 combines with J gene TRBJ2-1; D may be TRBD1 (6 bases). The V and J ends lost 0 bases and 0 bases respectively, with 10 bases between them. The CDR3 contains 16 residues. Germline V gives CDR1 SGHRS, CDR2 YFSETQ. DNA of the CDR3: TGCGCCAGCAGCTTGGGACAGGCAAGCTCCTACAATGAGCAGTTCTTC. Amino acid sequence: CASSLGQASSYNEQFF.

The chain couples TRBV25-1 to TRBJ2-1; TRBD2 matches 11 bases. The CDR3 totals 17 residues. V shed 4 bases, J shed 4 bases, and the junction held 9 bases outside the gene matches. The germline CDR1 and CDR2 sequences are MGHDK and SYGVNS. The CDR3 protein is CASSGGLTSGDYNEQFF. In DNA form, the CDR3 reads TGTGCCAGCAGTGGGGGTCTGACTAGCGGGGATTACAATGAGCAGTTCTTC.

The J gene is TRBJ1-4, the V gene TRBV14, with 10 bases lining up with TRBD1. CDR3 length: 17 residues. CDR1 is SGHDN and CDR2 is FVKESK in the germline V gene. J lost 6 bases, V lost 1 base, and 8 bases had no gene match. CDR3 sequence (DNA): TGTGCCAGCAGCCAAGGCTCAGGCGGGACAGGGGATGAAAAACTGTTTTTT. Protein: CASSQGSGGTGDEKLFF.

This chain links TRBV30 with TRBJ1-2, with a possible D match to TRBD1 (6 bases). V dropped 2 bases and J dropped 0 bases, with 22 bases sitting between them. The germline CDR1 and CDR2 sequences are GTSNPN and SVGIG (reference sequence). This CDR3 has 18 amino acids. CDR3 coding DNA: TGTGCCTGGAGTCTTCCAGAAGGGGGGGGCTTAGCTAACTATGGCTACACCTTC. This translates into CAWSLPEGGGLANYGYTF.

With respect to this clone: Relative to the germline gene, one junction end is altered; a read error may explain this. The chain couples TRBV7-9 to TRBJ1-5; a possible D gene is TRBD1 (5 bases). Germline V gene lookup returns CDR1 SEHNR and CDR2 FQNEAQ (reference sequence). The CDR3 totals 17 residues. This CDR3 reads CSSSLGAWGDSNQPQHF. DNA for the CDR3: TGTTCCAGCAGCTTAGGGGCCTGGGGGGATAGCAATCAGCCCCAGCATTTT.

The V call is TRBV5-8, the J call TRBJ1-2; TRBD1 aligns across 8 bases. The J segment lost 1 base and the V segment lost 2 bases, leaving 16 bases of the junction unmatched. Germline lookup yields CDR1 SGHTS and CDR2 YDEGEE. CDR3 length: 19 amino acids. The CDR3 here is CASSFLRGQDSGFNYGYTF. The DNA of the CDR3 is TGTGCCAGCAGCTTCCTCCGGGGACAGGACAGTGGATTTAACTATGGCTACACCTTC. The complete variable domain, with remaining parts taken from reference TRBV5-8 and TRBJ1-2, reads EAGVTQSPTHLIKTRGQQATLRCSPISGHTSVYWYQQALGLGLQFLLWYDEGEERNRGNFPPRFSGRQFPNYSSELNVNALELEDSALYLCASSFLRGQDSGFNYGYTFGSGTRLTVV.

This clone was recorded a few times. This chain links TRBV4-1 with TRBJ2-3; 9 bases map to TRBD2. The CDR3 loop spans 14 amino acids. Per the germline V gene, CDR1 is MGHRA and CDR2 is YSYEKL. V was pared by 4 bases and J by 4 bases, with 3 bases of the junction left unmatched. The CDR3 coding sequence is TGCGCCAGCAGCCGTAGCGGGGGCGCAGATACGCAGTATTTT. This encodes CASSRSGGADTQYF.

The rearrangement joins TRBV5-1 to TRBJ2-7, with D possibly being TRBD1 (5 bases). CDR1 and CDR2 from the germline V gene are SGHRS and YFSETQ. The CDR3 contains 15 residues. Trimming cost V 0 bases and J 1 base, with 11 bases left between them. This CDR3 reads CASSLVTGASYEQYF. In nucleotides, the CDR3 is TGCGCCAGCAGCTTGGTAACAGGAGCTTCCTACGAGCAGTACTTC.

The chain couples TRBV6-6 to TRBJ2-7; D possibly corresponds to TRBD2 (5 bases). This CDR3 comprises 13 residues. Germline lookup yields CDR1 MNHNY and CDR2 SVGAGI (reference sequence). The V end was cut by 2 bases, the J end by 7 bases, with 12 bases between. This CDR3 reads CASSYPARGEQYF. CDR3 coding DNA: TGTGCCAGCAGTTACCCTGCCCGGGGAGAGCAGTACTTC.

The chain combines TRBV18 with TRBJ1-1; no definite D call. Trimming cost V 5 bases and J 3 bases, with 13 bases left between them. Germline CDR1 KGHSH, CDR2 LQKENI. The CDR3 has 14 amino acids. CDR3 loop: CASSAQSRDTEAFF. In DNA form, the CDR3 reads TGTGCCAGCTCAGCCCAGTCGCGGGACACTGAAGCTTTCTTT.

The chain is built from TRBV9 and TRBJ2-3; the D gene is possibly TRBD2 (7 bases). Germline lookup yields CDR1 SGDLS and CDR2 YYNGEE. V was trimmed by 4 bases and J by 2 bases, leaving 14 bases between them. The CDR3 has 15 residues. For the CDR3, the DNA is TGTGCCAGCAGCCTAGGGGGGGGGCACACAGATACGCAGTATTTT. It codes for CASSLGGGHTDTQYF.

The gene calls are TRBV11-2 and TRBJ2-7, with D perhaps matching TRBD1 (6 bases). The CDR3 is 15 amino acids. Germline CDR1 is SGHAT and CDR2 is FQNNGV. V lost 5 bases and J lost 5, with 19 bases in between. The CDR3 sequence is CASSGPGAGGNEQYF. The CDR3 nucleotides are TGTGCCAGCAGCGGCCCAGGGGCCGGAGGAAACGAGCAGTACTTC.

V gene TRBV4-1 combines with J gene TRBJ2-5; no firm D call. This CDR3 region has 15 residues. Between the trimmed V and J ends, which lost 3 bases and 2 bases, there was a span of 13 bases. The germline V gene encodes CDR1 MGHRA and CDR2 YSYEKL. The CDR3 nucleotides are TGCGCCAGCAGCCATTGGGCTCACCAACAAGAGACCCAGTACTTC. Residues: CASSHWAHQQETQYF.

The chain combines TRBV19 with TRBJ1-1; D is unresolved. V was shortened by 6 bases and J by 3 bases, with 17 bases between the two germline ends. Germline assignment: CDR1 LNHDA and CDR2 SQIVND (reference sequence). This CDR3 spans 15 amino acids. The CDR3 nucleotides read TGTGCCAGTAGGAACAACCGGGGAGGAGACACTGAAGCTTTCTTT. Protein product: CASRNNRGGDTEAFF. Looking up the rest from reference TRBV19 and TRBJ1-1 gives the full variable domain: DGGITQSPKYLFRKEGQNVTLSCEQNLNHDAMYWYRQDPGQGLRLIYYSQIVNDFQKGDIAEGYSVSREKKESFPLTVTSAQKNPTAFYLCASRNNRGGDTEAFFGQGTRLTVV.

The rearrangement uses TRBV5-1 and TRBJ2-3; 15 nucleotides line up with TRBD2. The J segment lost 0 bases and the V segment lost 4 bases, leaving 9 bases of the junction unmatched. Germline-derived CDR1 and CDR2 are SGHRS and YFSETQ. The CDR3 loop spans 19 amino acids. CDR3 residues: CASSIGLAGGLSSTDTQYF. CDR3 in DNA: TGCGCCAGCAGCATTGGACTAGCGGGGGGGCTGTCTAGCACAGATACGCAGTATTTT.

Only one count was recorded for this clone. J is TRBJ2-2 and V is TRBV7-9; D is unclear. V was shortened by 1 base and J by 3 bases, with 9 bases between the two germline ends. The CDR3 totals 15 residues. Germline V gives CDR1 SEHNR, CDR2 FQNEAQ (reference sequence). DNA of the CDR3: TGTGCCAGCAGCTTAGTTTTGTCCGACACCGGGGAGCTGTTTTTT. Amino acids: CASSLVLSDTGELFF.